The next 11 T cell receptor beta chains were all read from a single sample in a study of beta chain features in type 1 diabetes. The study reverse transcribed the entire isolated RNA, so it sequenced expressed TCRB transcripts. Sequenced by immunoSEQ multiplex PCR; TCRdb stores in-frame clones only, minus some. The sample has fewer than 500,000 clones; approximately 15% are singletons. Source material: naive CD4+ T cells from blood. These TCRs come from a man aged 25 to 40 in good health.

The gene calls are TRBV14 and TRBJ2-1, with 7 bases matching TRBD2. V lost 4 bases, J lost 6 bases, and 6 bases stayed unmatched. Germline V gives CDR1 SGHDN, CDR2 FVKESK. The CDR3 sequence is 14 residues long. CDR3 protein: CASSPGDYFNEQFF. The CDR3, as DNA: TGTGCCAGCAGCCCCGGGGACTACTTCAATGAGCAGTTCTTC.

This clone was counted between two and nine times. The rearrangement uses TRBV5-1 and TRBJ2-5; tentatively, D is TRBD2 (5 bases). Germline V lookup: CDR1 SGHRS, CDR2 YFSETQ. Trimming took off 3 bases at V and 3 bases at J, with 15 bases between the two ends. This CDR3 has 15 residues. The CDR3 DNA is TGCGCCAGCAGCTGGTCCGCAGGAGGAAAAGAGACCCAGTACTTC. Protein product: CASSWSAGGKETQYF.

J is TRBJ1-1 and V is TRBV7-2; no reliable D call. Trimming took 0 bases from V and 1 from J, leaving 9 bases between them. This CDR3 is built from 15 residues. From germline, CDR1 is SGHTA and CDR2 FQGNSA. In DNA form, the CDR3 reads TGTGCCAGCAGCTTAGCGGTAGGGCGGAACACTGAAGCTTTCTTT. Its protein is CASSLAVGRNTEAFF.

The chain joins TRBV18 to TRBJ2-5; D possibly corresponds to TRBD1 (5 bases). Germline CDR1 is KGHSH and CDR2 is LQKENI. V was clipped by 5 bases and J by 1 base, with 14 bases between them. The CDR3 runs to 15 residues. The CDR3 loop is CASSNRGESQETQYF. CDR3 coding DNA: TGTGCCAGCTCAAATAGGGGCGAAAGCCAAGAGACCCAGTACTTC. Full variable domain (outside the CDR3, taken from reference TRBV18 and TRBJ2-5): NAGVMQNPRHLVRRRGQEARLRCSPMKGHSHVYWYRQLPEEGLKFMVYLQKENIIDESGMPKERFSAEFPKEGPSILRIQQVVRGDSAAYFCASSNRGESQETQYFGPGTRLLVL.

V is TRBV5-4 and J is TRBJ1-6, with unresolved D. V was pared by 5 bases and J by 8 bases, with 8 bases between. The CDR3 is 12 residues long. Germline CDR1 and CDR2: SGHNT and YYREEE (reference sequence). CDR3 DNA sequence: TGTGCCAGCAGAGGGCCAGATTCACCCCTCCACTTT. Protein sequence: CASRGPDSPLHF.

The V gene is TRBV10-3, the J gene TRBJ2-1; TRBD2 is a possible D gene (5 bases). Germline V gives CDR1 ENHRY, CDR2 SYGVKD. V was cut by 10 bases and J by 5 bases, with 9 bases left in between. This CDR3 is built from 11 residues. This chain's CDR3 is CASRENNEQFF. The CDR3 DNA reads as TGTGCCAGCCGGGAAAACAATGAGCAGTTCTTC.

This chain links TRBV25-1 with TRBJ2-5; D ambiguous. Germline V gene data show CDR1 as MGHDK and CDR2 as SYGVNS. There are 14 residues in the CDR3. Trimming cost V 2 bases and J 7 bases, with 14 bases left between them. The CDR3 sequence: CASSEIGATGTQYF. CDR3 nucleotide sequence: TGTGCCAGCAGTGAAATTGGAGCCACGGGGACCCAGTACTTC.

V usage is TRBV29-1 and J usage is TRBJ1-4; 7 nucleotides align to TRBD1. The CDR3 consists of 15 residues. CDR1 is SQVTM and CDR2 is ANQGSEA in the germline V gene. After removal of 6 bases from V and 0 bases from J, the junction contained 7 bases not matched to a gene. CDR3 amino acids: CSVRQGSSTNEKLFF. The CDR3 DNA sequence: TGCAGCGTCCGACAGGGTAGTTCAACTAATGAAAAACTGTTTTTT.

This chain links TRBV28 with TRBJ2-7, with TRBD2 matching 7 bases. Per the germline V gene, CDR1 is MDHEN and CDR2 is SYDVKM. The junction had 7 bases not matched to a gene; V was cut back by 8 bases and J by 3 bases. This CDR3 has 13 residues. The CDR3 DNA sequence: TGTGCCAGCCACGGGACTAAGCGCTACGAGCAGTACGTC. It yields the protein CASHGTKRYEQYV.

This sequence joins TRBV6-6 and TRBJ1-1; D call uncertain. Trimming removed 4 bases at V and 3 bases at J, with 3 bases between. Germline loops: CDR1 MNHNY, CDR2 SVGAGI (reference sequence). The CDR3 length is 11 residues. CDR3 nucleotides: TGTGCCAGCAGTTTTGACACTGAAGCTTTCTTT. Translated, it gives CASSFDTEAFF.

The chain carries TRBV25-1 and TRBJ1-4; D is unclear. V shed 10 bases and J shed 5 bases, with 17 bases lying between them. Germline V gives CDR1 MGHDK, CDR2 SYGVNS. The CDR3 consists of 14 residues. In nucleotides, the CDR3 is TGTGCCACCAAGGAACACACGGGGAATGAAAAACTGTTTTTT. Amino acids: CATKEHTGNEKLFF.